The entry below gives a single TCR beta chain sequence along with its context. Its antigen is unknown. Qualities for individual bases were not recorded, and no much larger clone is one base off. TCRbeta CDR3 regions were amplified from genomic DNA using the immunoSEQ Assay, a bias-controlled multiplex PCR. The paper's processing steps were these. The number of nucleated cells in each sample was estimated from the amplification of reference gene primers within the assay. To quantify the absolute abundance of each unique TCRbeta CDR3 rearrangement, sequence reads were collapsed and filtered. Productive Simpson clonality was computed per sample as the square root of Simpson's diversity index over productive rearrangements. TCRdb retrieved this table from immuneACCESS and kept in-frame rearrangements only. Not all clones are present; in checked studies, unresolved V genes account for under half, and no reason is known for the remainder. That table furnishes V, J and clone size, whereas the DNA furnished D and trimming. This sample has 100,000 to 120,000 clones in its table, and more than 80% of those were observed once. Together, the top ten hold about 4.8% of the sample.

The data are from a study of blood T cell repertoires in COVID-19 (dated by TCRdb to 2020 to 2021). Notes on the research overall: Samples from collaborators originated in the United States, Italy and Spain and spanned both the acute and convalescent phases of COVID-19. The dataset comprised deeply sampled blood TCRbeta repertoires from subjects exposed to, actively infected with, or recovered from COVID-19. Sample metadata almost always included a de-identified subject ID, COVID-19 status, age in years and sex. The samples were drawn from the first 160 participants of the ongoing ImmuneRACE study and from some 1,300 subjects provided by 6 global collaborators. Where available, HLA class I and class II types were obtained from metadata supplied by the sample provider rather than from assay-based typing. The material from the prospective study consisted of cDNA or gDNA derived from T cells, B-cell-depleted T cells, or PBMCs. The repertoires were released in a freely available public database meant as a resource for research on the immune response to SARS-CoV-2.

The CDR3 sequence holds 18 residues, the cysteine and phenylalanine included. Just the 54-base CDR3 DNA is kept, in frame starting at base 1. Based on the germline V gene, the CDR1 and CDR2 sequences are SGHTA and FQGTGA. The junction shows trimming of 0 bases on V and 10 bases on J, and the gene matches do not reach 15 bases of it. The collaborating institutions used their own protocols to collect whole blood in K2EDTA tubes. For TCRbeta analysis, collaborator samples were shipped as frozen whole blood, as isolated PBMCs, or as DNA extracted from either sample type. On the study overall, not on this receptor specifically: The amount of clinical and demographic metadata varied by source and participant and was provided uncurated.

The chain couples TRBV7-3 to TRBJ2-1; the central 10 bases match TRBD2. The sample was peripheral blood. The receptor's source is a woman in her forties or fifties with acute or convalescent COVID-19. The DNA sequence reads TGTGCCAGCAGCTTAACTAGGCCTAGCGGGAGTGCCGGGGGCGAGCAGTTCTTC. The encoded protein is CASSLTRPSGSAGGEQFF.